Listed below are T cell receptor beta chains from one sample, sequenced in a study of response to subunit inactivated influenza vaccine. A single record per CDR3 protein comes from TCRdb applying MiXCR to the RT-PCR reads. This repertoire shows some 540,000 distinct CDR3 sequences, approximately 20% found once; its top ten account for 2.5% to 3%. The data also belong to a second study, concerning T cells expressing NK-cell markers.

The specimen comprised CD4+ T cells sorted from PBMCs, sampled 12 days after vaccination. All receptors come from a man between 50 and 59 years old who received an inactivated influenza vaccine. The CDR3 runs from the conserved cysteine through the conserved F or W. Each record gives: clone size, V gene, D gene, J gene, CDR3 protein, CDR3 DNA. D genes are given only for firm matches. Not all rows give a size; the values are once, few, many and, for expanded clones, a class.

abundance: .; v_gene: TRBV12-3/TRBV12-4; d_gene: TRBD2; j_gene: TRBJ2-2; CDR3aa: CASRQTSLAGELFF; CDR3nt: TGTGCCAGCCGACAGACTAGCTTGGCCGGGGAGCTGTTTTTT
abundance: .; v_gene: TRBV29-1; d_gene: .; j_gene: TRBJ2-5; CDR3aa: CSVAYGRGHQETQYF; CDR3nt: TGCAGCGTCGCCTACGGGCGGGGACACCAAGAGACCCAGTACTTC
abundance: .; v_gene: TRBV12-3/TRBV12-4; d_gene: .; j_gene: TRBJ1-2; CDR3aa: CASSFETNYGYTF; CDR3nt: TGTGCCAGCAGTTTTGAAACTAACTATGGCTACACCTTC
abundance: many; v_gene: TRBV6-2/TRBV6-3; d_gene: .; j_gene: TRBJ2-7; CDR3aa: CASSYAGYEQYF; CDR3nt: TGTGCCAGCAGTTACGCAGGCTACGAGCAGTACTTC
abundance: few; v_gene: TRBV11-2; d_gene: .; j_gene: TRBJ2-1; CDR3aa: CASSPLTGSEYNEQFF; CDR3nt: TGTGCCAGCAGCCCCCTTACGGGTTCGGAGTACAATGAGCAGTTCTTC
abundance: few; v_gene: TRBV7-7; d_gene: .; j_gene: TRBJ2-5; CDR3aa: CASSLGLQRGETQYF; CDR3nt: TGTGCCAGCAGCTTGGGGCTACAAAGGGGTGAGACCCAGTACTTC
abundance: .; v_gene: TRBV7-9; d_gene: TRBD2; j_gene: TRBJ2-1; CDR3aa: CASSPLGGRTYNEQFF; CDR3nt: TGTGCCAGCAGCCCGTTGGGCGGGAGGACCTACAATGAGCAGTTCTTC
abundance: few; v_gene: TRBV29-1; d_gene: .; j_gene: TRBJ1-3; CDR3aa: CSVASHSGNTIYF; CDR3nt: TGCAGCGTTGCTTCGCACTCTGGAAACACCATATATTTT
abundance: few; v_gene: TRBV27; d_gene: .; j_gene: TRBJ2-5; CDR3aa: CASSPTVIQETQYF; CDR3nt: TGTGCCAGCAGTCCGACGGTGATCCAAGAGACCCAGTACTTC
abundance: once; v_gene: TRBV7-2; d_gene: .; j_gene: TRBJ1-1; CDR3aa: CASRLSITENTEAFF; CDR3nt: TGTGCCAGCAGGCTTAGCATTACAGAGAACACTGAAGCTTTCTTT
abundance: few; v_gene: TRBV3-1; d_gene: .; j_gene: TRBJ2-3; CDR3aa: CASSQDPSRTDTQYF; CDR3nt: TGTGCCAGCAGCCAAGATCCTAGCCGCACAGATACGCAGTATTTT
abundance: .; v_gene: TRBV28; d_gene: TRBD2; j_gene: TRBJ2-7; CDR3aa: CASRGEGLASYEQYF; CDR3nt: TGTGCCAGCAGGGGTGAGGGACTAGCTTCCTACGAGCAGTACTTC
abundance: .; v_gene: TRBV11-1; d_gene: TRBD1; j_gene: TRBJ2-4; CDR3aa: CASSSRTGRNNIQYF; CDR3nt: TGTGCCAGCAGCTCACGGACAGGGAGGAACAACATTCAGTACTTC
abundance: .; v_gene: TRBV11-1; d_gene: .; j_gene: TRBJ1-1; CDR3aa: CASSLAWQGTEALF; CDR3nt: TGTGCCAGCAGCTTAGCGTGGCAGGGAACTGAAGCTCTCTTT
abundance: few; v_gene: TRBV28; d_gene: TRBD2; j_gene: TRBJ2-7; CDR3aa: CASSLLAGGAYEQYF; CDR3nt: TGTGCCAGCAGTTTACTAGCGGGAGGTGCATACGAGCAGTACTTC
abundance: .; v_gene: TRBV6-5; d_gene: TRBD2; j_gene: TRBJ2-3; CDR3aa: CASSSRQTSGARGTQYF; CDR3nt: TGTGCCAGCAGTTCGAGACAGACTAGCGGGGCACGGGGTACGCAGTATTTT
abundance: many; v_gene: TRBV6-4; d_gene: TRBD2; j_gene: TRBJ2-1; CDR3aa: CASRWTSGRASNEQFF; CDR3nt: TGTGCCAGCAGATGGACTAGCGGGAGGGCCTCCAATGAGCAGTTCTTC
abundance: .; v_gene: TRBV7-7; d_gene: .; j_gene: TRBJ2-2; CDR3aa: CASSLTQGGELFF; CDR3nt: TGTGCTAGCAGCTTAACTCAAGGGGGGGAGCTGTTTTTT
abundance: .; v_gene: TRBV6-5; d_gene: .; j_gene: TRBJ1-4; CDR3aa: CASSYSAGGFEEKLFF; CDR3nt: TGTGCCAGCAGTTACTCAGCGGGGGGGTTCGAGGAAAAACTGTTTTTT
abundance: once; v_gene: TRBV18; d_gene: .; j_gene: TRBJ2-2; CDR3aa: CASSPRVDTGELFF; CDR3nt: TGTGCCAGCTCACCGAGGGTGGACACCGGGGAGCTGTTTTTT
abundance: .; v_gene: TRBV6-5; d_gene: TRBD1; j_gene: TRBJ1-5; CDR3aa: CASSYSYRGEQPQHF; CDR3nt: TGTGCCAGCAGTTACTCGTACAGGGGTGAGCAGCCCCAGCATTTT
abundance: .; v_gene: TRBV6-2/TRBV6-3; d_gene: .; j_gene: TRBJ2-7; CDR3aa: CASSAHGSYEQYF; CDR3nt: TGTGCCAGCAGTGCACACGGTTCCTACGAGCAGTACTTC
abundance: .; v_gene: TRBV5-1; d_gene: TRBD1; j_gene: TRBJ2-2; CDR3aa: CASSRSGQGATGELFF; CDR3nt: TGCGCCAGCAGCCGGTCCGGACAGGGGGCAACCGGGGAGCTGTTTTTT
abundance: few; v_gene: TRBV7-2; d_gene: .; j_gene: TRBJ2-1; CDR3aa: CASSERHPSYNEQFF; CDR3nt: TGTGCCAGCAGCGAGCGACACCCCTCCTACAATGAGCAGTTCTTC
abundance: once; v_gene: TRBV11-2; d_gene: TRBD2; j_gene: TRBJ2-5; CDR3aa: CASSLVLSSAPGLAVRETQYF; CDR3nt: TGTGCCAGCAGCTTAGTCTTAAGTTCTGCGCCGGGACTAGCGGTTCGCGAGACCCAGTACTTC
abundance: .; v_gene: TRBV12-3/TRBV12-4; d_gene: TRBD1; j_gene: TRBJ2-1; CDR3aa: CASLMRGPGEQFF; CDR3nt: TGTGCCAGCCTCATGAGGGGGCCCGGTGAGCAGTTCTTC
abundance: .; v_gene: TRBV14; d_gene: .; j_gene: TRBJ2-7; CDR3aa: CASSQFHYEQYF; CDR3nt: TGTGCCAGCAGCCAATTCCACTACGAGCAGTACTTC
abundance: .; v_gene: TRBV6-2/TRBV6-3; d_gene: TRBD1; j_gene: TRBJ1-5; CDR3aa: CASSYTDRGKPQHF; CDR3nt: TGTGCCAGCAGTTACACGGACAGGGGGAAGCCCCAGCATTTT
abundance: .; v_gene: TRBV27; d_gene: .; j_gene: TRBJ2-1; CDR3aa: CASSLSGGHAWFF; CDR3nt: TGTGCCAGCAGTTTATCGGGGGGCCACGCCTGGTTCTTC